Reported below is one T cell receptor (beta chain). Its antigen is still unknown. No base quality values were provided; no much bigger clone lies one nucleotide off. This sample stems from a study of blood T cell repertoires in COVID-19 (dated by TCRdb to about 2020). Regarding the study in general: Samples from collaborators originated in the United States, Italy and Spain and spanned both the acute and convalescent phases of COVID-19. The repertoires were made available in a free public database intended to serve as a resource for research on the immune response to SARS-CoV-2. Samples were obtained from the ongoing ImmuneRACE study (first 160 participants) and from 1,000 to 1,500 subjects provided by 6 global collaborators. The dataset comprised deeply sampled blood TCRbeta repertoires from subjects exposed to, actively infected with, or recovered from COVID-19. Where HLA class I and class II types were available, the types were taken from metadata supplied by the sample provider, not from assay-based typing. The sample metadata nearly always contained a de-identified subject ID, COVID-19 status, age in years and sex. The material from the prospective study consisted of cDNA or gDNA derived from T cells, B-cell-depleted T cells, or PBMCs. The full study reports these points: The quantity of clinical and demographic metadata differed by source and by participant and was supplied without curation.

TCRbeta CDR3 regions were amplified from genomic DNA using the immunoSEQ Assay, a bias-controlled multiplex PCR. For the original study's pipeline: The number of nucleated cells in each sample was estimated from the amplification of reference gene primers within the assay. To quantify the absolute abundance of each unique TCRbeta CDR3 rearrangement, sequence reads were collapsed and filtered. For each sample, productive Simpson clonality was calculated as the square root of Simpson's diversity index across productive rearrangements. TCRdb limited this immuneACCESS table to in-frame rearrangements with V and J called. A share of clones is missing; checked studies link under half to unresolved V genes, and the rest is unexplained. V, J and clone size derive from that table, while D and trimming were established from the DNA sequence. The sample data list around 300,000 clones, and around 89% of these were observed just once. Of the sample, around 1.7% falls within the top ten clones.

Participants in the prospective study were enrolled through a virtual design, were aged about 18 to 100 years, and lived in approximately 24 United States geographic areas. In the prospective study, cohorts were assigned on the basis of participant-reported clinical history obtained from a screening survey and a study questionnaire. Each participant in the prospective study had whole blood, serum and a nasopharyngeal or oropharyngeal swab collected by mobile phlebotomists. Prospective study participants could optionally give additional blood draws and questionnaires over an approximately 2-month period. Prospective study blood samples were shipped either frozen or at room temperature before DNA extraction. Taken from the germline V gene (reference sequence), the CDR1 and CDR2 loops are LNHNV and YYDKDF. Relative to germline, V is 0 bases shorter and J is 3 bases shorter, with 5 bases between their ends. The CDR3 runs 14 residues from the cysteine to the phenylalanine. Only the CDR3 part of the read is kept: 42 bases, read in frame from the first base.

The sequence is built from TRBV15 and TRBJ2-2; the D gene is unclear. Source material: PBMCs or T cells enriched from blood (not recorded which). This TCR derives from a woman between 18 and 30 years old with acute COVID-19. The DNA sequence follows: TGTGCCACCAGCAGAGATCCGTACACCGGGGAGCTGTTTTTT. Its amino acids are CATSRDPYTGELFF.